The 26 T cell receptor beta chains below were found in one sample sequenced in a study of beta chain features in type 1 diabetes. The study's findings and limits: Type 1 diabetes patients had moderately but significantly shorter TCRB CDR3s in all four CD4+ subsets.

These receptors have no identified antigens. The investigators reverse transcribed all of the isolated RNA, so they sequenced expressed TCRB transcripts. Profiled with immunoSEQ multiplex PCR; TCRdb holds only in-frame clones, not every one. The sample has about 270,000 clones; 13% to 15% are singletons. The sample consisted of naive CD4+ T cells from blood. The receptors here all came from a young man with type 1 diabetes.

The genes are TRBV28 and TRBJ2-7; D possibly corresponds to TRBD1 (6 bases). V was pared by 5 bases and J by 5 bases, with 16 bases between. This CDR3 is built from 14 residues. CDR1 and CDR2 from the germline V gene are MDHEN and SYDVKM. The CDR3 loop reads CASSPLGGYHEQYF. The CDR3 region has the DNA TGTGCCAGCAGTCCCCTAGGGGGATATCACGAGCAGTACTTC.

This clone has just a few counts. The J gene is TRBJ2-1, the V gene TRBV6-1; D not resolved. CDR3 length: 12 residues. Trimming shortened V by 6 bases and J by 5 bases, and 8 bases separated the two germline ends. CDR1 is MNHNS and CDR2 is SASEGT in the germline V gene. The CDR3 region is CASSVRNNEQFF. CDR3 sequence (DNA): TGTGCCAGCAGCGTGAGGAACAATGAGCAGTTCTTC.

The CDR3 protein is CASSLALAGDSDTQYF. The CDR3 bases are TGTGCCAGCAGCTTAGCGCTTGCGGGAGACTCAGATACGCAGTATTTT. The V call is TRBV7-9, the J call TRBJ2-3; 7 bases match TRBD2. After removal of 0 bases from V and 4 bases from J, the junction contained 7 bases not matched to a gene. CDR3 length equals 16 residues. Germline CDR1 reads SEHNR; CDR2 reads FQNEAQ (reference sequence).

The rearrangement links TRBV7-6 to TRBJ1-1, with D hard to call. The CDR3 consists of 13 residues. Germline-derived CDR1 and CDR2 are SGHVS and FNYEAQ. Trimming stripped 5 bases from V and 5 bases from J, with 12 bases between. CDR3 sequence (DNA): TGTGCCAGCAGCCGAGGTTTTAGGACTGAAGCTTTCTTT. Its protein product is CASSRGFRTEAFF.

The rearrangement uses TRBV19 and TRBJ1-5; perhaps TRBD1 as D (6 bases). The V and J ends lost 4 bases and 6 bases respectively, with 13 bases between them. The CDR3 consists of 14 residues. Per germline, CDR1 LNHDA and CDR2 SQIVND (reference sequence). The CDR3 spells CASSREGGVQPQHF. DNA of the CDR3: TGTGCCAGTAGTAGGGAGGGGGGCGTTCAGCCCCAGCATTTT.

This clone was detected a few times. The chain uses TRBV10-3 and TRBJ2-7, with 9 bases identical to TRBD1. The CDR3 is made up of 17 amino acids. Trimming took 4 bases from V and 2 from J; bases not matched to a gene: 12. The germline CDR1 and CDR2 sequences are ENHRY and SYGVKD. CDR3 coding DNA: TGTGCCATCAGTGGAACAACCCGGGACAGGGATCCCTACGAGCAGTACTTC. It is translated as CAISGTTRDRDPYEQYF.

Here the CDR3 DNA reads TGTGCCAGCAGCGTAGTCTCCGGGGTCACCGGGGAGCTGTTTTTT. It yields the protein CASSVVSGVTGELFF. The rearrangement joins TRBV9 to TRBJ2-2, with D tentatively TRBD2 (5 bases). In germline, CDR1 is SGDLS, CDR2 YYNGEE. V lost 0 bases, J lost 4 bases, and 10 bases lay in between. The length of the CDR3 is 15 residues.

This clone was seen only a few times. V usage is TRBV6-1 and J usage is TRBJ2-7, with 7 positions matching TRBD1. Germline CDR1 reads MNHNS; CDR2 reads SASEGT. The CDR3 is 13 residues long. J lost 2 bases, V lost 6 bases, and 4 bases had no gene match. Here the CDR3 DNA reads TGTGCCAGCAGGGGACAGTGGACCTACGAGCAGTACTTC. Protein: CASRGQWTYEQYF.

The rearrangement uses TRBV30 and TRBJ2-7; TRBD2 matches at 11 bases. The CDR3 loop spans 13 amino acids. Germline V gene lookup returns CDR1 GTSNPN and CDR2 SVGIG (reference sequence). The J segment lost 6 bases and the V segment lost 5 bases, leaving 6 bases of the junction unmatched. The CDR3 DNA reads TGTGCCTGGGGGGTACTAGCGGGAGCCGAGCAGTACTTC. Its translation is CAWGVLAGAEQYF.

This clone turned up a few times. The CDR3 protein is CASQRTGVPSYGYTF. DNA for the CDR3: TGTGCCAGTCAGAGGACAGGGGTACCAAGCTATGGCTACACCTTC. The rearrangement joins TRBV19 to TRBJ1-2; 9 bases agree with TRBD1. CDR1 is LNHDA and CDR2 is SQIVND in the germline V gene (reference sequence). The length of the CDR3 is 15 residues. Germline trimming cut 8 bases from V and 4 bases from J; bases unmatched to any gene: 11.

This clone was found a few times. The chain has TRBV25-1 and TRBJ2-6; D gene ambiguous. The CDR3 spans 15 residues. CDR1 is MGHDK and CDR2 is SYGVNS in the germline V gene. V was trimmed by 2 bases and J by 0 bases, leaving 5 bases between them. DNA of the CDR3: TGTGCCAGCAGTGAAGGGCGCTCTGGGGCCAACGTCCTGACTTTC. It codes for CASSEGRSGANVLTF.

The V call is TRBV30, the J call TRBJ1-5; D may be TRBD1 (5 bases). Germline V lookup: CDR1 GTSNPN, CDR2 SVGIG (reference sequence). V lost 3 bases to trimming and J lost 0 bases, with 12 bases between them. The CDR3 consists of 15 residues. This chain's CDR3 is CAWRAGPNSNQPQHF. CDR3 nucleotide sequence: TGTGCCTGGAGGGCAGGGCCTAATAGCAATCAGCCCCAGCATTTT. Together with reference TRBV30 and TRBJ1-5, the CDR3 gives the full variable domain: SQTIHQWPATLVQPVGSPLSLECTVEGTSNPNLYWYRQAAGRGLQLLFYSVGIGQISSEVPQNLSASRPQDRQFILSSKKLLLSDSGFYLCAWRAGPNSNQPQHFGDGTRLSIL.

This chain joins TRBV6-5 and TRBJ1-5; D is ambiguous. The CDR3 totals 12 residues. The V end lost 6 bases, the J end lost 2 bases, and 5 bases lay between the germline ends. The germline V gene encodes CDR1 MNHEY and CDR2 SVGAGI. The CDR3 DNA follows: TGTGCCAGCAGGGGCGGCAATCAGCCCCAGCATTTT. Translating gives CASRGGNQPQHF.

The chain uses TRBV28 and TRBJ2-1; 9 bases are shared with TRBD2. V trimming: 4 bases; J trimming: 8 bases; junction bases outside the gene matches: 3. The CDR3 is made up of 13 amino acids. Germline values: CDR1 MDHEN, CDR2 SYDVKM. DNA of the CDR3: TGTGCCAGCAGTTGGACTAGCGCACATGAGCAGTTCTTC. Protein sequence: CASSWTSAHEQFF.

Only a few counts were recorded for this clone. This rearrangement joins TRBV14 to TRBJ2-4; no reliable D call. V was shortened by 1 base and J by 4 bases, with 5 bases between the two germline ends. The CDR3 extends over 13 amino acids. From germline, CDR1 is SGHDN and CDR2 FVKESK. The CDR3 DNA follows: TGTGCCAGCAGCCAAGGGCCGAAAAACATTCAGTACTTC. This codes for CASSQGPKNIQYF.

V is TRBV19 and J is TRBJ1-1, with 9 bases identical to TRBD1. The germline V gene has CDR1 LNHDA and CDR2 SQIVND (reference sequence). The CDR3 length is 15 residues. The V segment lost 5 bases and the J segment 5 bases; nucleotides outside the gene matches: 9. CDR3 residues: CASSPTTGGRTEAFF. CDR3 in DNA: TGTGCCAGTAGTCCGACGACAGGGGGAAGGACTGAAGCTTTCTTT.

This clone was recorded a few times. The chain is built from TRBV9 and TRBJ2-1; 11 bases are shared with TRBD1. The CDR3 sequence is 14 residues long. In germline, CDR1 is SGDLS, CDR2 YYNGEE. The V gene end was trimmed by 5 bases and the J gene end by 7 bases; junction bases not matched to a gene: 5. The CDR3, as DNA: TGTGCCAGCAGACCGGGACAGGGGGGAAATGAGCAGTTCTTC. This encodes CASRPGQGGNEQFF.

The genes are TRBV6-6 and TRBJ2-7; perhaps TRBD1 as D (5 bases). V was clipped by 5 bases and J by 3 bases, with 11 bases between them. Germline values: CDR1 MNHNY, CDR2 SVGAGI (reference sequence). CDR3 size: 13 residues. As DNA, the CDR3 is TGTGCCAGCAGTCCCAGGGCGTTCTACGAGCAGTACTTC. Its protein product is CASSPRAFYEQYF.

This clone was seen a few times. The rearrangement links TRBV20-1 to TRBJ2-7; maybe TRBD2 (7 bases). The CDR3 runs 11 residues. V was shortened by 6 bases and J by 2 bases, with 8 bases between the two germline ends. The V gene's germline CDR1 is DFQATT and CDR2 SNEGSKA (reference sequence). DNA of the CDR3: TGCAGTGCGGGGGGGCCCTACGAGCAGTACTTC. Its translation: CSAGGPYEQYF.

V and J are TRBV6-6 and TRBJ2-3; TRBD1 matches 9 bases. The CDR3 totals 15 residues. Trimming took 6 bases from V and 2 from J; bases not matched to a gene: 6. Germline V lookup: CDR1 MNHNY, CDR2 SVGAGI (reference sequence). The chain's CDR3 is CASRYRGLNTDTQYF. For the CDR3, the DNA is TGTGCCAGCAGGTACAGGGGGCTGAACACAGATACGCAGTATTTT.

This clone was observed a handful of times. The chain carries TRBV28 and TRBJ1-2; possible D gene TRBD1, 6 bases. The germline V and J ends were trimmed by 8 bases and 4 bases, with 8 bases remaining between them. In germline, CDR1 is MDHEN, CDR2 SYDVKM. The CDR3 extends over 11 amino acids. In DNA, the CDR3 is TGTGCCAGCGGACAGAGCTATGGCTACACCTTC. This codes for CASGQSYGYTF.

The chain carries TRBV5-1 and TRBJ2-1; weak D call: TRBD1 (6 bases). CDR1 is SGHRS and CDR2 is YFSETQ in the germline V gene. This CDR3 is built from 13 residues. Trimming shortened V by 4 bases and J by 9 bases, and 14 bases separated the two germline ends. Here the CDR3 reads CASSAWGRGEQFF. In nucleotides, the CDR3 is TGCGCCAGCAGCGCCTGGGGGCGCGGTGAGCAGTTCTTC. The complete variable domain, with remaining parts taken from reference TRBV5-1 and TRBJ2-1, reads KAGVTQTPRYLIKTRGQQVTLSCSPISGHRSVSWYQQTPGQGLQFLFEYFSETQRNKGNFPGRFSGRQFSNSRSEMNVSTLELGDSALYLCASSAWGRGEQFFGPGTRLTVL.

There are a few counts of this clone. The chain uses TRBV2 and TRBJ2-5; the D gene is possibly TRBD1 (5 bases). Trimming left V 6 bases short and J 3 bases short, with 8 bases between. The CDR3 runs to 12 residues. The germline V gene encodes CDR1 SNHLY and CDR2 FYNNEI. Here the CDR3 DNA reads TGTGCCAGCAGGACAGACGAAGAGACCCAGTACTTC. It encodes CASRTDEETQYF.

The chain links TRBV7-9 to TRBJ1-3; TRBD1 matches 9 bases. This CDR3 is built from 16 residues. Per germline, CDR1 SEHNR and CDR2 FQNEAQ (reference sequence). V lost 6 bases to trimming and J lost 4 bases; unmatched junction nucleotides: 10. The CDR3 sequence is CASSSWDRESGNTIYF. CDR3 nucleotide sequence: TGTGCCAGCAGTTCCTGGGACAGGGAGTCCGGAAACACCATATATTTT.

CDR3 nucleotide sequence: TGTGCCATCGGTGGACACACCAGAGAAGCTTTCTTT. This encodes CAIGGHTREAFF. The chain couples TRBV10-3 to TRBJ1-1, with TRBD1 as a possible D gene (5 bases). Germline V gene data show CDR1 as ENHRY and CDR2 as SYGVKD. This CDR3 has 12 amino acids. The V end was cut by 8 bases, the J end by 8 bases, with 15 bases between.

This chain connects TRBV7-9 to TRBJ2-7, with 9 positions matching TRBD1. CDR1 is SEHNR, CDR2 FQNEAQ, per germline (reference sequence). V dropped 1 base and J dropped 6; count of bases not matched to a gene: 4. There are 14 residues in the CDR3. The CDR3 is CASSLVRTGVEQYF. The DNA for the CDR3 is TGTGCCAGCAGCTTAGTTCGGACAGGGGTCGAGCAGTACTTC.